These 25 T cell receptor beta chains came from one sample sequenced in a study of cytomegalovirus exposure and HLA in healthy donors. Profiled with immunoSEQ multiplex PCR; TCRdb holds only in-frame clones, not every one. The sample shows a few hundred thousand clones, just over 85% of them seen only once. Sequenced: PBMCs. The receptor source for this set is a woman younger than 30 in good health and CMV-seronegative.

The rearrangement uses TRBV27 and TRBJ1-4; D is unclear. Germline loops: CDR1 MNHEY, CDR2 SMNVEV (reference sequence). This CDR3 has 14 amino acids. V was pared by 3 bases and J by 7 bases, with 12 bases between. The CDR3 spells CASSFTVRAEKLFF. In DNA, the CDR3 is TGTGCCAGCAGTTTTACAGTACGAGCTGAAAAACTGTTTTTT.

This CDR3 reads CASSFRWGLGYTF. The DNA for the CDR3 is TGTGCCAGCAGCTTCCGCTGGGGGCTTGGCTACACCTTC. The chain links TRBV5-6 to TRBJ1-2; a weak D match, TRBD1 (6 bases). The CDR3 is 13 residues long. Deletions cut 2 bases from V and 7 bases from J, with 12 bases between. The V gene's germline CDR1 is SGHDT and CDR2 YYEEEE.

V and J are TRBV28 and TRBJ2-7; D gene uncertain. The V and J ends lost 8 bases and 5 bases respectively, with 16 bases between them. The germline gives CDR1 MDHEN, CDR2 SYDVKM. This CDR3 region has 13 residues. For the CDR3, the DNA is TGTGCCAGCGCCATGCGACTCCCCCACGAGCAGTACTTC. Translation: CASAMRLPHEQYF.

A note on this clone: An end of the junction differs from the germline gene, which may be a read error. This rearrangement joins TRBV11-2 to TRBJ1-2; D is perhaps TRBD1 (6 bases). Germline loops: CDR1 SGHAT, CDR2 FQNNGV. The CDR3 has 13 amino acids. The DNA of the CDR3 is TGTGCCAGCAGTTTAGACAGGTCCTATGGCTACACCTTC. Translating it yields CASSLDRSYGYTF.

The chain combines TRBV5-1 with TRBJ2-3; D perhaps matches TRBD2 (6 bases). Germline values: CDR1 SGHRS, CDR2 YFSETQ. The V end lost 4 bases, the J end lost 1 base, and 16 bases lay between the germline ends. This CDR3 has 16 residues. CDR3 region: CASSRGTADRTDTQYF. The DNA of the CDR3 is TGCGCCAGCAGCCGGGGGACCGCCGATCGCACAGATACGCAGTATTTT.

This clone has just one count. The chain has TRBV30 and TRBJ2-1, with 8 bases lining up with TRBD2. CDR3 length equals 16 residues. CDR1 and CDR2 from the germline V gene are GTSNPN and SVGIG (reference sequence). The V segment lost 3 bases and the J segment 6 bases; nucleotides outside the gene matches: 13. The CDR3 DNA follows: TGTGCCTGGAGAAGGGGAGCGGGAGATTCCACCAATGAGCAGTTCTTC. As protein: CAWRRGAGDSTNEQFF.

This rearrangement joins TRBV7-9 to TRBJ1-5; a possible D gene is TRBD1 (6 bases). Germline assignment: CDR1 SEHNR and CDR2 FQNEAQ (reference sequence). V was pared by 5 bases and J by 5 bases, with 16 bases between. CDR3 length: 15 residues. In DNA form, the CDR3 reads TGTGCCAGCAGCCCAGGACAGTCCAGGGATCAGCCCCAGCATTTT. Encoded protein: CASSPGQSRDQPQHF.

V usage is TRBV2 and J usage is TRBJ2-3; 14 bases are a match to TRBD2. From germline, CDR1 is SNHLY and CDR2 FYNNEI. After removal of 5 bases from V and 0 bases from J, the junction contained 10 bases not matched to a gene. CDR3 size: 19 residues. CDR3 sequence reads: CASSRRAGTSGGSTDTQYF. In DNA, the CDR3 is TGTGCCAGCAGTCGTAGGGCCGGGACTAGCGGGGGTAGCACAGATACGCAGTATTTT.

This sequence joins TRBV5-1 and TRBJ2-1, with 10 positions matching TRBD1. The germline gives CDR1 SGHRS, CDR2 YFSETQ. The CDR3 covers 14 residues. The junction had 3 bases not matched to a gene; V was cut back by 5 bases and J by 4 bases. The CDR3 DNA is TGCGCCAGCAGGCCGGACAGGGGGTACAATGAGCAGTTCTTC. Translating it yields CASRPDRGYNEQFF.

The genes are TRBV25-1 and TRBJ1-1; TRBD1 might be the D (5 bases). Germline CDR1 MGHDK, CDR2 SYGVNS. The V end was cut by 4 bases, the J end by 8 bases, with 5 bases between. The CDR3 consists of 10 residues. Here the CDR3 DNA reads TGTGCCAGCAGTGCAGGGGAAGCTTTCTTT. Its protein product is CASSAGEAFF.

This chain joins TRBV5-1 and TRBJ1-1; D call uncertain. The V gene's germline CDR1 is SGHRS and CDR2 YFSETQ. Deletions cut 4 bases from V and 3 bases from J, with 13 bases between. The CDR3 runs 14 residues. In nucleotides, the CDR3 is TGCGCCAGCAGCAATAGCGGTCGGGACACTGAAGCTTTCTTT. Translating it yields CASSNSGRDTEAFF.

This clone was recorded once. The V gene is TRBV18, the J gene TRBJ2-7; 9 bases are shared with TRBD1. V dropped 6 bases and J dropped 3; count of bases not matched to a gene: 6. Germline CDR1 is KGHSH and CDR2 is LQKENI. CDR3 length equals 14 residues. CDR3 sequence reads: CASSLGTGHYEQYF. Here the CDR3 DNA reads TGTGCCAGCTCCCTAGGGACAGGGCACTACGAGCAGTACTTC. The full variable domain, in which reference TRBV18 and TRBJ2-7 provide the parts outside the CDR3, is NAGVMQNPRHLVRRRGQEARLRCSPMKGHSHVYWYRQLPEEGLKFMVYLQKENIIDESGMPKERFSAEFPKEGPSILRIQQVVRGDSAAYFCASSLGTGHYEQYFGPGTRLTVT.

The chain has TRBV10-1 and TRBJ2-1; TRBD1 matches at 8 bases. CDR3 length equals 14 residues. CDR1 is WNHNN, CDR2 SYGVQD, per germline (reference sequence). Losses at the gene ends were 6 bases for V and 7 bases for J; bases not matched to a gene: 8. DNA of the CDR3: TGCGCCAGCAGCGACAGGGGATCTGCAAATGAGCAGTTCTTC. Amino acid sequence: CASSDRGSANEQFF.

The V and J genes are TRBV6-5 and TRBJ2-7, with D hard to call. Between the trimmed V and J ends, which lost 0 bases and 5 bases, there was a span of 11 bases. Germline loops: CDR1 MNHEY, CDR2 SVGAGI. This CDR3 region has 14 residues. This CDR3 reads CASSYSELTDEQYF. In nucleotides, the CDR3 is TGTGCCAGCAGTTACTCTGAGTTAACGGACGAGCAGTACTTC.

CDR3 sequence: CAWSGQGATEAFF. CDR3 DNA: TGTGCCTGGAGTGGCCAGGGGGCCACTGAAGCTTTCTTT. J is TRBJ1-1 and V is TRBV30; 8 positions match TRBD1. Trimming at V came to 1 base and at J to 4 bases, leaving 2 bases not matched to a gene. The CDR3 totals 13 residues. Looked up from germline, CDR1 is GTSNPN and CDR2 is SVGIG (reference sequence).

This clone came up once. The chain employs TRBV30 and TRBJ1-2; tentative D call: TRBD1 (6 bases). The CDR3 runs to 14 residues. Germline CDR1 and CDR2: GTSNPN and SVGIG (reference sequence). Trimming took off 0 bases at V and 4 bases at J, with 12 bases between the two ends. DNA of the CDR3: TGTGCCTGGAGTGTACGCGGACAGCTCTATGGCTACACCTTC. This gives the protein CAWSVRGQLYGYTF.

This clone was found once. The chain uses TRBV4-1 and TRBJ2-7; 7 positions match TRBD1. This CDR3 is built from 14 residues. In germline, CDR1 is MGHRA, CDR2 YSYEKL. The V gene end was trimmed by 3 bases and the J gene end by 3 bases; junction bases not matched to a gene: 5. The CDR3 region has the DNA TGCGCCAGCAGCCAGGTAGACAGGGACTACGAGCAGTACTTC. Residues: CASSQVDRDYEQYF.

This chain joins TRBV6-5 and TRBJ1-1; D remains unclear. V lost 0 bases, J lost 1 base, and 9 bases lay in between. Germline-derived CDR1 and CDR2 are MNHEY and SVGAGI. The CDR3 totals 15 residues. CDR3 in DNA: TGTGCCAGCAGTTACTCGACTACCGGGAACACTGAAGCTTTCTTT. It specifies CASSYSTTGNTEAFF.

The chain has TRBV6-1 and TRBJ2-1, with 8 positions matching TRBD1. V trimming: 3 bases; J trimming: 6 bases; junction bases outside the gene matches: 1. The CDR3 is made up of 13 amino acids. Germline V CDR1 and CDR2: MNHNS, SASEGT. The CDR3 reads CASSDGQGNEQFF. The CDR3 coding sequence is TGTGCCAGCAGTGACGGACAGGGCAATGAGCAGTTCTTC.

The chain is built from TRBV5-1 and TRBJ1-1; D ambiguous. Germline V gene data show CDR1 as SGHRS and CDR2 as YFSETQ. Trimming stripped 7 bases from V and 3 bases from J, with 13 bases between. The CDR3 has 13 amino acids. The CDR3 is CASRSRMDTEAFF. Written as DNA, the CDR3 is TGCGCCAGCCGAAGCAGGATGGACACTGAAGCTTTCTTT.

The rearrangement uses TRBV29-1 and TRBJ2-3; D perhaps matches TRBD2 (7 bases). Trimming left V 3 bases short and J 1 base short, with 11 bases between. Germline V CDR1 and CDR2: SQVTM, ANQGSEA. The CDR3 consists of 14 residues. In DNA, the CDR3 is TGCAGCGTTGACGGGGGGCCTGGCACAGATACGCAGTATTTT. Its protein is CSVDGGPGTDTQYF.

This chain joins TRBV5-1 and TRBJ1-3; 9 bases line up with TRBD1. J was trimmed by 0 bases and V by 5 bases; bases with no gene match: 6. The CDR3 sequence is 16 residues long. Germline-derived CDR1 and CDR2 are SGHRS and YFSETQ. The CDR3 bases are TGCGCCAGCAGGCCTGGACAGGGGAACTCTGGAAACACCATATATTTT. This codes for CASRPGQGNSGNTIYF.

The genes are TRBV15 and TRBJ1-5, with 9 positions matching TRBD1. The CDR3 loop spans 16 amino acids. Per germline, CDR1 LNHNV and CDR2 YYDKDF (reference sequence). Unmatched junction bases numbered 9, after V lost 1 base and J lost 8 bases. CDR3 sequence reads: CATSRGTGDPGKPQHF. CDR3 nucleotide sequence: TGTGCCACCAGCAGAGGGACAGGGGACCCCGGGAAGCCCCAGCATTTT.

This clone occurred a few times. The CDR3 here is CASSFRGQNSPLHF. The CDR3, as DNA: TGTGCCAGCAGCTTCAGGGGACAGAATTCACCCCTCCACTTT. The V gene is TRBV5-6, the J gene TRBJ1-6; 7 bases map to TRBD1. J was trimmed by 7 bases and V by 2 bases; bases with no gene match: 3. CDR1 is SGHDT and CDR2 is YYEEEE in the germline V gene. The CDR3 has 14 amino acids.

This rearrangement joins TRBV7-2 to TRBJ2-1; 9 nucleotides match TRBD2. Per germline, CDR1 SGHTA and CDR2 FQGNSA. This CDR3 is 15 amino acids long. Losses at the gene ends were 5 bases for V and 1 base for J; bases not matched to a gene: 3. The CDR3 DNA reads TGTGCCAGCAGCCGGCTAGCGGGATCCTACAATGAGCAGTTCTTC. Encoded protein: CASSRLAGSYNEQFF.